This TCR beta chain came from a study of T cells after yellow fever vaccination. One entry per CDR3 protein, called by TCRdb with MiXCR from the 5' RACE reads. Among 250,000 to 350,000 distinct CDR3 sequences listed, around 8.6% were seen once. This CDR3 contains 16 residues. V was shortened by 0 bases and J by 8 bases, with 19 bases between the two germline ends. CDR1 is ENHRY, CDR2 SYGVKD, per germline. This clonotype was observed many times. The chain uses TRBV10-3 and TRBJ1-2; D gene uncertain. This receptor was obtained from a man aged 18 to 30 who received the YFV17D yellow fever vaccine. The sequences come from CD4+ T cells sorted from PBMCs, collected 5 days after the yellow fever booster vaccination. In DNA, the CDR3 is TGTGCCATCAGTGAGTCCGCCCGTCGGGGAAGTAACGGCTACACCTTC. It is translated as CAISESARRGSNGYTF.